This T cell receptor (beta chain) was sequenced for a study of T-cell reconstitution after alpha-beta-depleted transplantation in children. Whole-study results and caveats: Reports say that about two months after transplant, the alpha-beta T cells came out of several hundred graft clones that had expanded.

The authors prepared the TCRbeta library with unique molecular identifiers. TCRdb re-called the PCR reads with MiXCR, one entry per CDR3 protein. This sample carries roughly 250,000 distinct CDR3 sequences, 6.5% to 10% of them seen once, and the ten largest clones take roughly 6%. Germline CDR1 KGHSH, CDR2 LQKENI. The CDR3 covers 15 residues. V trimming: 6 bases; J trimming: 4 bases; junction bases outside the gene matches: 2. The table lists this clonotype with many counts. Its cognate antigen is unknown. This receptor was identified in a male patient under 18 who had a stem cell transplant for acute lymphoblastic leukemia, so the T cells may come from the graft donor. This sample comprised PBMCs, mostly from graft donor cells, obtained 180 days after TCRalphabeta/CD19-depleted stem cell transplant. The chain employs TRBV18 and TRBJ2-1; 14 bases are shared with TRBD2. CDR3 in amino acids: CASSGLAGEYNEQFF. The DNA for the CDR3 is TGTGCCAGCTCGGGACTAGCGGGAGAGTACAATGAGCAGTTCTTC.